The 30 T cell receptor beta chains below were found in one sample sequenced in a study of cytomegalovirus exposure and HLA in healthy donors. The repertoire was sequenced with immunoSEQ multiplex PCR; TCRdb's copy has only in-frame clones and lacks some. The sample contains roughly 120,000 clones, approximately 89% of which appear only once. The sample consisted of PBMCs. All receptors come from a young woman in good health and CMV-seronegative.

The rearrangement joins TRBV7-2 to TRBJ2-1; TRBD2 agrees at 12 bases. The CDR3 loop spans 15 amino acids. V was clipped by 6 bases and J by 3 bases; unmatched bases: 3. Per germline, CDR1 SGHTA and CDR2 FQGNSA. In DNA form, the CDR3 reads TGTGCCAGCAGACAGGGACTAGCGGGCTACAATGAGCAGTTCTTC. Translating it yields CASRQGLAGYNEQFF.

The J gene is TRBJ1-2, the V gene TRBV6-1; 8 bases map to TRBD1. V shed 7 bases, J shed 3 bases, and the junction held 4 bases outside the gene matches. Per germline, CDR1 MNHNS and CDR2 SASEGT. The CDR3 covers 13 residues. CDR3 in amino acids: CASTMTGDYGYTF. CDR3 coding DNA: TGTGCCAGCACCATGACAGGGGACTATGGCTACACCTTC.

J is TRBJ2-5 and V is TRBV5-1, with D hard to call. The CDR3 contains 15 residues. In germline, CDR1 is SGHRS, CDR2 YFSETQ. V was cut by 0 bases and J by 3 bases, with 12 bases left in between. CDR3 sequence (DNA): TGCGCCAGCAGCTTGGGTGATCCAGACAAAGAGACCCAGTACTTC. Encoded protein: CASSLGDPDKETQYF.

The V gene is TRBV4-3, the J gene TRBJ1-5; D uncertain. This CDR3 is built from 16 residues. The germline gives CDR1 LGHNA, CDR2 YSLEER. V lost 3 bases to trimming and J lost 0 bases, with 12 bases between them. The CDR3 is CASSQPHHYSNQPQHF. The CDR3 DNA follows: TGCGCCAGCAGCCAGCCACACCACTATAGCAATCAGCCCCAGCATTTT.

The rearrangement links TRBV4-3 to TRBJ2-7, with D possibly being TRBD1 (6 bases). This CDR3 has 17 amino acids. Trimming pared 0 bases from V and 7 bases from J, leaving 22 bases between. Germline lookup yields CDR1 LGHNA and CDR2 YSLEER. In DNA form, the CDR3 reads TGCGCCAGCAGCCAAGAATTAGGGCAGGGGACCCGCGGGGAGCAGTACTTC. It encodes CASSQELGQGTRGEQYF.

The chain couples TRBV28 to TRBJ1-3; maybe TRBD1 (5 bases). The CDR3 is made up of 11 amino acids. In germline, CDR1 is MDHEN, CDR2 SYDVKM. V was pared by 6 bases and J by 8 bases, with 8 bases between. CDR3: CASSIRDTIYF. The CDR3 DNA sequence: TGTGCCAGCAGCATCAGGGACACCATATATTTT.

The J gene is TRBJ1-2, the V gene TRBV7-2; D unresolved. Looked up from germline, CDR1 is SGHTA and CDR2 is FQGNSA. Trimming shortened V by 5 bases and J by 3 bases, and 10 bases separated the two germline ends. This CDR3 is built from 13 residues. The CDR3 coding sequence is TGTGCCAGCAGCCCTGCACCAGACTATGGCTACACCTTC. The encoded protein is CASSPAPDYGYTF. Looking up the rest from reference TRBV7-2 and TRBJ1-2 gives the full variable domain: GAGVSQSPSNKVTEKGKDVELRCDPISGHTALYWYRQSLGQGLEFLIYFQGNSAPDKSGLPSDRFSAERTGGSVSTLTIQRTQQEDSAVYLCASSPAPDYGYTFGSGTRLTVV.

The V and J genes are TRBV11-3 and TRBJ2-3, with no clear D. Germline values: CDR1 SGHNT, CDR2 YENEEA. CDR3 length: 13 residues. Trimming took off 5 bases at V and 3 bases at J, with 9 bases between the two ends. CDR3 sequence (DNA): TGTGCCAGCAGCCGAGCCGGGACAGATACGCAGTATTTT. It encodes CASSRAGTDTQYF.

CDR3 protein: CSVLPGLVGEQYF. The DNA of the CDR3 is TGCAGCGTTCTCCCGGGACTAGTGGGGGAGCAGTACTTC. This chain links TRBV29-1 with TRBJ2-7, with 8 nucleotides matching TRBD2. The trim removed 5 bases at V and 7 bases at J, leaving 10 bases unmatched. Germline values: CDR1 SQVTM, CDR2 ANQGSEA. The CDR3 loop spans 13 amino acids.

The rearrangement uses TRBV15 and TRBJ1-1, with 7 bases fitting TRBD1. CDR1 is LNHNV, CDR2 YYDKDF, per germline (reference sequence). This CDR3 region has 12 residues. Losses at the gene ends were 8 bases for V and 4 bases for J; bases not matched to a gene: 4. CDR3 sequence reads: CATRQGGTEAFF. For the CDR3, the DNA is TGTGCCACCCGACAGGGAGGCACTGAAGCTTTCTTT.

V is TRBV7-3 and J is TRBJ2-5, with D tentatively TRBD2 (5 bases). Germline CDR1 is SGHTA and CDR2 is FQGTGA. The CDR3 is made up of 15 amino acids. The V end lost 3 bases, the J end lost 1 base, and 12 bases lay between the germline ends. This CDR3 reads CASSFSPGSQETQYF. The CDR3 region has the DNA TGTGCCAGCAGCTTTTCCCCGGGGAGCCAAGAGACCCAGTACTTC. Variable domain in full (rest from reference TRBV7-3 and TRBJ2-5): GAGVSQTPSNKVTEKGKYVELRCDPISGHTALYWYRQSLGQGPEFLIYFQGTGAADDSGLPNDRFFAVRPEGSVSTLKIQRTERGDSAVYLCASSFSPGSQETQYFGPGTRLLVL.

The chain has TRBV6-5 and TRBJ2-7, with 9 bases lining up with TRBD1. Germline CDR1 MNHEY, CDR2 SVGAGI. This CDR3 comprises 14 residues. The junction had 8 bases not matched to a gene; V was cut back by 6 bases and J by 5 bases. Written as DNA, the CDR3 is TGTGCCAGCAGGAGGGACAGGGTCGCCCACGAGCAGTACTTC. It translates to CASRRDRVAHEQYF.

The chain recombines TRBV28 with TRBJ2-7, with TRBD2 matching 16 bases. Unmatched junction bases numbered 4, after V lost 2 bases and J lost 6 bases. CDR1 and CDR2 (germline): MDHEN, SYDVKM. The CDR3 extends over 16 amino acids. Here the CDR3 reads CASSLPGTSGRGEQYF. For the CDR3, the DNA is TGTGCCAGCAGTTTACCCGGGACTAGCGGGAGGGGCGAGCAGTACTTC.

CDR3 sequence (DNA): TGCGCCAGCAGGCGGGGGGCCGGCAGGGTCGGGGAGAGAGGCACAGATACGCAGTATTTT. Translating gives CASRRGAGRVGERGTDTQYF. J is TRBJ2-3 and V is TRBV5-1, with TRBD2 matching over 8 bases. Germline V gene sequence: CDR1 SGHRS, CDR2 YFSETQ. This CDR3 contains 20 residues. Trimming removed 5 bases from V and 1 base from J; junction bases left unmatched: 21.

This clone was seen more than once but under ten times. This chain uses TRBV6-5 with TRBJ2-6, with D perhaps TRBD2 (5 bases). Trimming took off 2 bases at V and 0 bases at J, with 5 bases between the two ends. Germline lookup yields CDR1 MNHEY and CDR2 SVGAGI. The CDR3 contains 15 residues. The DNA of the CDR3 is TGTGCCAGCAGTTACCGGGACTCTGGGGCCAACGTCCTGACTTTC. Amino acids: CASSYRDSGANVLTF.

The chain joins TRBV7-2 to TRBJ2-5, with D possibly matching TRBD2 (5 bases). The germline gives CDR1 SGHTA, CDR2 FQGNSA. Between the trimmed V and J ends, which lost 4 bases and 1 base, there was a span of 7 bases. The CDR3 covers 13 residues. CDR3 region: CASSSGLQETQYF. DNA of the CDR3: TGTGCCAGCAGCTCCGGACTCCAAGAGACCCAGTACTTC.

This chain links TRBV18 with TRBJ2-5; TRBD1 is a possible D gene (5 bases). CDR1 KGHSH and CDR2 LQKENI come from the germline V gene. The V end lost 3 bases, the J end lost 1 base, and 15 bases lay between the germline ends. The CDR3 has 16 residues. The CDR3 DNA sequence: TGTGCCAGCTCACCCCCATCAGGGCGGCTCCAAGAGACCCAGTACTTC. This sequence encodes CASSPPSGRLQETQYF.

V and J are TRBV30 and TRBJ1-2, with 9 bases lining up with TRBD1. V lost 4 bases and J lost 6; bases outside the gene matches: 6. Germline V lookup: CDR1 GTSNPN, CDR2 SVGIG (reference sequence). This CDR3 is built from 13 residues. The CDR3 sequence is CAWIQGQGHGYTF. The CDR3 bases are TGTGCCTGGATCCAGGGACAGGGACATGGCTACACCTTC. The whole variable domain, filled in from reference TRBV30 and TRBJ1-2, reads SQTIHQWPATLVQPVGSPLSLECTVEGTSNPNLYWYRQAAGRGLQLLFYSVGIGQISSEVPQNLSASRPQDRQFILSSKKLLLSDSGFYLCAWIQGQGHGYTFGSGTRLTVV.

The chain employs TRBV29-1 and TRBJ1-2; 8 bases line up with TRBD1. CDR3 length: 13 amino acids. CDR1 is SQVTM and CDR2 is ANQGSEA in the germline V gene. J lost 6 bases, V lost 6 bases, and 9 bases had no gene match. CDR3: CSVGTGLLDGYTF. CDR3 coding DNA: TGCAGCGTAGGGACAGGCCTTTTGGATGGCTACACCTTC.

The chain recombines TRBV13 with TRBJ1-1; no clear D. Germline CDR1 is PRHDT and CDR2 is FYEKMQ (reference sequence). Trimming left V 4 bases short and J 1 base short, with 10 bases between. The CDR3 has 14 amino acids. The CDR3 protein is CASSSSLANTEAFF. Here the CDR3 DNA reads TGTGCCAGCAGCTCCAGTTTAGCGAACACTGAAGCTTTCTTT.

This clone was counted a few times. The chain combines TRBV7-8 with TRBJ1-2; D is unresolved. The CDR3 consists of 12 residues. CDR1 is SGHVS and CDR2 is FQNEAQ in the germline V gene. The germline V and J ends were trimmed by 0 bases and 3 bases, with 2 bases remaining between them. This chain's CDR3 is CASSLAYYGYTF. CDR3 in DNA: TGTGCCAGCAGCTTAGCCTACTATGGCTACACCTTC.

The CDR3 DNA is TGTGCCAGCGGACAGTTCTCTGGAAACACCATATATTTT. Translation: CASGQFSGNTIYF. V gene TRBV7-2 combines with J gene TRBJ1-3; TRBD1 is a possible D gene (6 bases). The CDR3 runs 13 residues. Trimming removed 8 bases from V and 0 bases from J, with 8 bases in between. Germline V CDR1 and CDR2: SGHTA, FQGNSA.

The chain couples TRBV11-2 to TRBJ2-7, with unresolved D. The length of the CDR3 is 13 residues. Trimming stripped 3 bases from V and 2 bases from J, with 8 bases between. Germline CDR1 and CDR2: SGHAT and FQNNGV. The CDR3 region is CASSLGSPYEQYF. The CDR3 DNA reads as TGTGCCAGCAGCTTGGGCAGTCCCTACGAGCAGTACTTC. The whole variable domain, remainder taken from reference TRBV11-2 and TRBJ2-7, is EAGVAQSPRYKIIEKRQSVAFWCNPISGHATLYWYQQILGQGPKLLIQFQNNGVVDDSQLPKDRFSAERLKGVDSTLKIQPAKLEDSAVYLCASSLGSPYEQYFGPGTRLTVT.

The chain recombines TRBV5-1 with TRBJ2-5, with 7 bases matching TRBD1. The CDR3 length is 16 residues. V lost 3 bases to trimming and J lost 2 bases; unmatched junction nucleotides: 10. Per germline, CDR1 SGHRS and CDR2 YFSETQ. The CDR3 sequence: CASSSWGQREQETQYF. In nucleotides, the CDR3 is TGCGCCAGCAGCTCCTGGGGACAGAGGGAACAAGAGACCCAGTACTTC.

This clone has just a few counts. This rearrangement joins TRBV30 to TRBJ1-1, with D possibly TRBD1 on 5 matching bases. Germline lookup yields CDR1 GTSNPN and CDR2 SVGIG (reference sequence). CDR3 size: 13 residues. Deletions cut 8 bases from V and 1 base from J, with 14 bases between. Written as DNA, the CDR3 is TGTGCCCGGCGGTTAGGGGCGAACACTGAAGCTTTCTTT. Its translation is CARRLGANTEAFF.

This clone has only one observation. This chain joins TRBV4-3 and TRBJ2-6; no definite D call. Between the trimmed V and J ends, which lost 3 bases and 0 bases, there was a span of 6 bases. Per germline, CDR1 LGHNA and CDR2 YSLEER. This CDR3 has 15 amino acids. CDR3: CASSQLNSGANVLTF. Here the CDR3 DNA reads TGCGCCAGCAGCCAGTTAAACTCTGGGGCCAACGTCCTGACTTTC.

The chain has TRBV5-4 and TRBJ2-7; 8 bases align to TRBD1. This CDR3 has 15 residues. Germline V gene lookup returns CDR1 SGHNT and CDR2 YYREEE (reference sequence). V shed 3 bases, J shed 4 bases, and the junction held 9 bases outside the gene matches. The CDR3 DNA reads as TGTGCCAGCAGCTCCACAGACAGGGGTGGTTACGAGCAGTACTTC. It is translated as CASSSTDRGGYEQYF.

This chain links TRBV27 with TRBJ2-5; D may be TRBD1 (5 bases). The CDR3 extends over 18 amino acids. The V end lost 2 bases, the J end lost 5 bases, and 24 bases lay between the germline ends. Looked up from germline, CDR1 is MNHEY and CDR2 is SMNVEV (reference sequence). The CDR3 loop reads CASSLLQGAPSKFETQYF. CDR3 DNA sequence: TGTGCCAGCAGTTTACTTCAGGGCGCACCCTCCAAATTTGAGACCCAGTACTTC.

This rearrangement joins TRBV7-2 to TRBJ2-7; TRBD2 matches 16 bases. Germline CDR1 is SGHTA and CDR2 is FQGNSA. The CDR3 loop spans 18 amino acids. V shed 5 bases, J shed 5 bases, and the junction held 12 bases outside the gene matches. Here the CDR3 DNA reads TGTGCCAGCAGCCCCGGGGGACTAGCGGGAGGGGAAAGAGACGAGCAGTACTTC. This codes for CASSPGGLAGGERDEQYF.

This clone appeared once. The rearrangement joins TRBV6-1 to TRBJ1-2, with D tentatively TRBD1 (6 bases). There are 14 residues in the CDR3. Trimming shortened V by 8 bases and J by 2 bases, and 15 bases separated the two germline ends. Germline V gene lookup returns CDR1 MNHNS and CDR2 SASEGT. The CDR3 sequence: CASGVGRGNYGYTF. In DNA, the CDR3 is TGTGCCAGCGGTGTGGGCAGGGGAAACTATGGCTACACCTTC.